Listed below are T cell receptor beta chains from one sample, sequenced in a study of T-cell memory formation after mild COVID-19. TCRdb itself ran the 5' RACE reads through MiXCR, one entry per CDR3 protein. Of approximately 210,000 distinct CDR3 sequences in the sample, about 11% are singletons; the top ten hold approximately 3%. The sample consisted of PBMCs or a T cell subset sorted from them (not recorded which). Source of these receptors: a man younger than 30 who had mild COVID-19 (a few samples of this study predate the infection). Cell type and time point are not known. Each CDR3 is given with its conserved first and last residue. Each record gives: clone size, J gene, V gene, D gene, CDR3 protein, CDR3 DNA. D genes are given only for firm matches. Clone size, where shown, is once, few, many, or a class for clones that have expanded.

few	TRBJ2-2	TRBV7-2	-	CASSLGARGDGELFF	TGTGCCAGCAGCTTAGGTGCCAGGGGGGACGGGGAGCTGTTTTTT
-	TRBJ2-3	TRBV3-1	-	CASSQNRGDTQYF	TGTGCCAGCAGCCAAAACAGAGGCGATACGCAGTATTTT
-	TRBJ2-2	TRBV5-1	-	CASSPLGQRHGELFF	TGCGCCAGCAGCCCTCTGGGGCAGCGCCACGGGGAGCTGTTTTTT
few	TRBJ1-2	TRBV30	-	CAWSPAYYGYTF	TGTGCCTGGAGCCCGGCGTACTATGGCTACACCTTC
many	TRBJ1-5	TRBV24-1	-	CATSGSGEQPQHF	TGTGCCACCAGTGGTAGCGGGGAACAGCCCCAGCATTTT
few	TRBJ2-4	TRBV12-3/TRBV12-4	-	CASSYLGLAKNIQYF	TGTGCCAGCAGTTATTTAGGGTTAGCCAAAAACATTCAGTACTTC
few	TRBJ1-4	TRBV21-1	-	CASSKVPWVEGGRMMFF	TGTGCCAGCAGCAAAGTCCCTTGGGTGGAGGGGGGAAGAATGATGTTTTTT
-	TRBJ2-1	TRBV29-1	-	CSLGGQNNEQFF	TGCAGCTTGGGGGGACAGAACAATGAGCAGTTCTTC
few	TRBJ2-2	TRBV5-6	-	CASSLERSRRTGELFF	TGTGCCAGCAGCTTGGAGCGGTCCCGTAGGACCGGGGAGCTGTTTTTT
-	TRBJ1-5	TRBV12-3/TRBV12-4	-	CASGPPDQPQHF	TGTGCCAGCGGCCCCCCGGATCAGCCCCAGCATTTT
-	TRBJ1-1	TRBV18	-	CASSPSWDTEAFF	TGTGCCAGCTCCCCGTCGTGGGACACTGAAGCTTTCTTT
-	TRBJ1-4	TRBV20-1	-	CSARVGGNEKLFF	TGCAGTGCTAGAGTGGGGGGCAATGAAAAACTGTTTTTT
many	TRBJ2-7	TRBV30	TRBD1	CAWSSQGWFEQYF	TGTGCCTGGAGTTCACAGGGGTGGTTTGAGCAGTACTTC
-	TRBJ2-2	TRBV4-1	TRBD2	CASTRESGGVNGELFF	TGCGCCAGCACCCGGGAGAGCGGGGGGGTGAACGGGGAGCTGTTTTTT
few	TRBJ2-5	TRBV27	TRBD1	CASGQGQETQYF	TGTGCCAGCGGACAGGGGCAAGAGACCCAGTACTTC
-	TRBJ2-5	TRBV5-1	-	CASSFTITTETQYF	TGCGCCAGCAGCTTCACCATTACTACGGAGACCCAGTACTTC
-	TRBJ1-5	TRBV6-2/TRBV6-3	-	CASSYLKYQPQHF	TGTGCCAGCAGTTACCTTAAATATCAGCCCCAGCATTTT
few	TRBJ2-5	TRBV2	TRBD2	CASSRTSGEETQYF	TGTGCCAGCAGCCGGACTAGCGGGGAAGAGACCCAGTACTTC
-	TRBJ2-5	TRBV7-7	TRBD1	CASSLPGQATETQYF	TGTGCCAGCAGCTTGCCGGGACAGGCGACAGAGACCCAGTACTTC
-	TRBJ1-5	TRBV9	TRBD1	CASSVGTGLQPQHF	TGTGCCAGCAGCGTCGGGACAGGGCTTCAGCCCCAGCATTTT
-	TRBJ1-1	TRBV6-1	-	CASSEVGLTEKAFF	TGTGCCAGCAGTGAAGTGGGGCTCACGGAGAAAGCTTTCTTT
many	TRBJ2-2	TRBV5-1	TRBD1	CASSRDRGNTGELFF	TGCGCCAGCAGCCGGGACAGGGGGAACACCGGGGAGCTGTTTTTT
-	TRBJ2-1	TRBV5-4	-	CASSLATSNEQFF	TGTGCCAGCAGCTTGGCCACGAGTAATGAGCAGTTCTTC
many	TRBJ2-3	TRBV14	-	CASSQDNPLQNTDTQYF	TGTGCCAGCAGCCAAGATAATCCTCTACAGAACACAGATACGCAGTATTTT
-	TRBJ1-6	TRBV21-1	-	CASSKAWSVNNSPLHF	TGTGCCAGCAGCAAAGCCTGGTCGGTAAATAATTCACCCCTCCACTTT
few	TRBJ1-6	TRBV4-3	TRBD1	CASSYDRGQIGYNSPLHF	TGCGCCAGCAGCTACGACAGGGGGCAGATTGGCTATAATTCACCCCTCCACTTT
few	TRBJ2-2	TRBV5-6	-	CASSLAGLTGELFF	TGTGCCAGCAGCTTGGCGGGACTCACCGGGGAGCTGTTTTTT
many	TRBJ2-3	TRBV5-1	-	CASSLVPTDTQYF	TGCGCCAGCAGCTTGGTCCCCACAGATACGCAGTATTTT
few	TRBJ2-7	TRBV6-5	TRBD1	CASSSGNDRGTYEQYF	TGTGCCAGCAGTTCGGGGAACGACAGGGGGACCTACGAGCAGTACTTC
-	TRBJ2-7	TRBV6-2/TRBV6-3	-	CASSNRAAYEQYF	TGTGCCAGCAGTAACAGGGCTGCCTACGAGCAGTACTTC
-	TRBJ2-3	TRBV11-2	-	CASSLDLGRGGYF	TGTGCCAGCAGCTTAGATCTAGGCAGGGGAGGGTATTTT